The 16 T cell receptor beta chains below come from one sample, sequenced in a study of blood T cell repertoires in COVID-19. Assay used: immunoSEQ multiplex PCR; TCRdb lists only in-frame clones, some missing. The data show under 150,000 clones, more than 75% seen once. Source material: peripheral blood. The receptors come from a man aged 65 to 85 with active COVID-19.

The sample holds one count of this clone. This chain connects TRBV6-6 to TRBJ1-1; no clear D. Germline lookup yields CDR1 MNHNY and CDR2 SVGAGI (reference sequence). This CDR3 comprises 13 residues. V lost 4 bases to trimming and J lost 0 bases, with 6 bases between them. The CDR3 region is CASSSQLNTEAFF. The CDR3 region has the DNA TGTGCCAGCAGTTCACAGCTGAACACTGAAGCTTTCTTT.

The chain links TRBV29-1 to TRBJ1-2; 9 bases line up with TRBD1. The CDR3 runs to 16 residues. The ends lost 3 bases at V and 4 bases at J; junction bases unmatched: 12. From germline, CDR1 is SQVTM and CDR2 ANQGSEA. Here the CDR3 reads CSVENRGEQGAYGYTF. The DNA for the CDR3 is TGCAGCGTTGAGAATCGGGGGGAACAGGGGGCCTATGGCTACACCTTC.

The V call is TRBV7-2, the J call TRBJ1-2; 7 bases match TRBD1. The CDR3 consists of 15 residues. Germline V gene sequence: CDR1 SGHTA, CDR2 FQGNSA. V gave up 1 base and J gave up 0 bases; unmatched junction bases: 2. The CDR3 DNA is TGTGCCAGCAGCTTAGACAGGGGAGCTAACTATGGCTACACCTTC. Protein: CASSLDRGANYGYTF. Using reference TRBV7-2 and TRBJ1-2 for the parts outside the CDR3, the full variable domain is GAGVSQSPSNKVTEKGKDVELRCDPISGHTALYWYRQSLGQGLEFLIYFQGNSAPDKSGLPSDRFSAERTGGSVSTLTIQRTQQEDSAVYLCASSLDRGANYGYTFGSGTRLTVV.

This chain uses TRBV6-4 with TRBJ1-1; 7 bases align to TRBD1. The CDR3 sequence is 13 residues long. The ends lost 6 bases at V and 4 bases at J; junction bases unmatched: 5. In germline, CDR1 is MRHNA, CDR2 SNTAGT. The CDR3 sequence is CASRAAGGTEAFF. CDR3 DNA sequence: TGTGCCAGCAGGGCGGCAGGGGGCACTGAAGCTTTCTTT.

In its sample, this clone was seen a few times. The chain's CDR3 is CASRESNQPQHF. CDR3 nucleotide sequence: TGTGCCAGCAGAGAGAGCAATCAGCCCCAGCATTTT. The V gene is TRBV2, the J gene TRBJ1-5; D ambiguous. V lost 6 bases and J lost 1, with 4 bases in between. The CDR3 has 12 residues. The germline V gene has CDR1 SNHLY and CDR2 FYNNEI.

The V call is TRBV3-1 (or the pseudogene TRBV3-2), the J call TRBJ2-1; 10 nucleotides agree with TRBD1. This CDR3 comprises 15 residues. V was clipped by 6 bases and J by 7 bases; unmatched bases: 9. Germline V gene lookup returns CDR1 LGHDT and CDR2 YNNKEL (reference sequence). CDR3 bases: TGTGCCAGCAGAGGGACAGGGGTATCCTTAAATGAGCAGTTCTTC. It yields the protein CASRGTGVSLNEQFF.

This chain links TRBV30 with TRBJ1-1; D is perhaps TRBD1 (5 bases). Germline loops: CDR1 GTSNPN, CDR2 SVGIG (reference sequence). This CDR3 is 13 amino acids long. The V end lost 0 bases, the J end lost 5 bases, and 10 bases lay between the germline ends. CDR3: CAWSVEGHTEAFF. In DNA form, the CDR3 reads TGTGCCTGGAGTGTGGAAGGACATACTGAAGCTTTCTTT.

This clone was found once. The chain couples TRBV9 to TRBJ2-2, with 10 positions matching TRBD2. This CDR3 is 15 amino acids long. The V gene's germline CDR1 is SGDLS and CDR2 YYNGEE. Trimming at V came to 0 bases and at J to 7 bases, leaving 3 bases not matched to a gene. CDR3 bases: TGTGCCAGCAGCGTAGAGGTAGCGGGAGGCGGGGAGCTGTTTTTT. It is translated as CASSVEVAGGGELFF.

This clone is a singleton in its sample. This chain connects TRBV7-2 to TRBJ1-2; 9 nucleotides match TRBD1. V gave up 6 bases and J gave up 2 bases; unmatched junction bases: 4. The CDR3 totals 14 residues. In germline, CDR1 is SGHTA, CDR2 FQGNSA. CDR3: CASRGTGWNYGYTF. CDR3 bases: TGTGCCAGCAGAGGGACAGGGTGGAACTATGGCTACACCTTC.

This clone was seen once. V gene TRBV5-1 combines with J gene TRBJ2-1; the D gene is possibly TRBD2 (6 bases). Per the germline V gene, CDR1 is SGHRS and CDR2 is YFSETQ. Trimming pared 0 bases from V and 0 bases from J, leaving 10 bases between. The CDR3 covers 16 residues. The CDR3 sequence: CASSLADGSSYNEQFF. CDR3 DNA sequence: TGCGCCAGCAGCTTGGCCGACGGGAGCTCCTACAATGAGCAGTTCTTC.

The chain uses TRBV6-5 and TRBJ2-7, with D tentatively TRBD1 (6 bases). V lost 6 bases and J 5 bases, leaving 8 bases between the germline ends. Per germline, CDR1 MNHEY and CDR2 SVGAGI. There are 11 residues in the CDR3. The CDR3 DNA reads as TGTGCCAGCAGAGCAGGGGACGAGCAGTACTTC. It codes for CASRAGDEQYF.

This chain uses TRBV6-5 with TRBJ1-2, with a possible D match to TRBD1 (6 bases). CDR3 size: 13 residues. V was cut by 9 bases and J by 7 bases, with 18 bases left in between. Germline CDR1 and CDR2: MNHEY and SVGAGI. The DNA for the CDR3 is TGTGCCAGTAGTACAGGGTCGGGTTTTGGCTACACCTTC. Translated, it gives CASSTGSGFGYTF.

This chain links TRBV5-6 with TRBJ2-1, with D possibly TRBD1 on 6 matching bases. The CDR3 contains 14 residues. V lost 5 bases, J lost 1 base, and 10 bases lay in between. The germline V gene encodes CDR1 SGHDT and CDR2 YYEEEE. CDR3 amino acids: CASRIGQSYNEQFF. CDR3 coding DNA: TGTGCCAGCAGAATCGGACAGTCCTACAATGAGCAGTTCTTC.

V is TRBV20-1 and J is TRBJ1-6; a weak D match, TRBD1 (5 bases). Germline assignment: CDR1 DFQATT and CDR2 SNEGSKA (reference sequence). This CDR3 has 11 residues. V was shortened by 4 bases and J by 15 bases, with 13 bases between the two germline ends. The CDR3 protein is CSATYDRRLHF. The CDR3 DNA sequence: TGCAGTGCTACCTATGACAGACGCCTCCACTTT.

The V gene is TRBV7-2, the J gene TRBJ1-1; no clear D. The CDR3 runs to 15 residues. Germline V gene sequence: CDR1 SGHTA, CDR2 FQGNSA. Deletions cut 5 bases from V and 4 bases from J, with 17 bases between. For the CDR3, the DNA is TGTGCCAGCAGCCCCCACGGCCCCAAGCGCACTGAAGCTTTCTTT. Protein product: CASSPHGPKRTEAFF. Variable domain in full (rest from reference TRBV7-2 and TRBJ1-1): GAGVSQSPSNKVTEKGKDVELRCDPISGHTALYWYRQSLGQGLEFLIYFQGNSAPDKSGLPSDRFSAERTGGSVSTLTIQRTQQEDSAVYLCASSPHGPKRTEAFFGQGTRLTVV.

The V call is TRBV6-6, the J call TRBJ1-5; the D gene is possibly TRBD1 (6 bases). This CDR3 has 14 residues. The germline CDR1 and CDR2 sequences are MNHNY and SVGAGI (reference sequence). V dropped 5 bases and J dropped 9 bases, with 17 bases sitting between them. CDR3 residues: CASSTDSLGPPQHF. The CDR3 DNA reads TGTGCCAGCAGTACGGACAGTCTGGGTCCGCCCCAGCATTTT.